This T cell receptor (beta chain) was captured in a study of T cells in Graves' hyperthyroidism and ophthalmopathy. Notes on the study in general: The authors' 13 V-J model separated ophthalmopathy from stable hyperthyroidism. Most expanded thyroid clonotypes above 0.001 recurred in blood.

This clonotype was counted between two and nine times. What it recognizes is unknown. Amplified TCR beta CDR3 regions came from RNA transcripts. Primed by the HTBI set, a first-round RT-PCR was run on the TCR CDR3. TCRdb itself ran the multiplex PCR reads through MiXCR, one entry per CDR3 protein. This sample carries 660,000 or so distinct CDR3 sequences, less than 25% of them seen once, and the ten largest clones take around a third. Germline CDR1 is MGHRA and CDR2 is YSYEKL. The CDR3 runs 17 residues. The V segment lost 0 bases and the J segment 2 bases; nucleotides outside the gene matches: 8. Together with thyroid ultrasound, orbital computed tomography, serum thyroxine and TRAb, clinical symptoms were used for diagnoses.

This chain uses TRBV4-1 with TRBJ2-7; 9 positions match TRBD1. The sample was blood. The source of this sequence is a man aged 25 to 45 with Graves' ophthalmopathy. The CDR3 nucleotides read TGCGCCAGCAGCCAAGAGTTCTCCGGACAGGGGACCTACGAGCAGTACTTC. This codes for CASSQEFSGQGTYEQYF.